A single sample is the source of the 21 T cell receptor beta chains below, sequenced in a study of blood T cell repertoires in COVID-19. The repertoire was sequenced with immunoSEQ multiplex PCR; TCRdb's copy has only in-frame clones and lacks some. Here the sample spans 150,000 to 200,000 clones, approximately 93% being singletons. Sequencing was performed on peripheral blood. All receptors derive from an older woman with COVID-19, enrolled during active disease.

V is TRBV6-1 and J is TRBJ1-2; 8 positions match TRBD1. Germline assignment: CDR1 MNHNS and CDR2 SASEGT. Unmatched junction bases numbered 7, after V lost 2 bases and J lost 5 bases. The CDR3 loop spans 15 amino acids. CDR3 in amino acids: CASSESGGVWYGYTF. The CDR3, as DNA: TGTGCCAGCAGTGAATCAGGGGGCGTCTGGTATGGCTACACCTTC.

The rearrangement links TRBV27 to TRBJ1-2; 8 bases are a match to TRBD1. The CDR3 length is 11 residues. The junction had 5 bases not matched to a gene; V was cut back by 5 bases and J by 12 bases. Germline values: CDR1 MNHEY, CDR2 SMNVEV (reference sequence). The CDR3 spells CASSDRGGDTF. CDR3 coding DNA: TGTGCCAGCAGTGACAGGGGTGGGGACACCTTC.

This chain uses TRBV18 with TRBJ2-7, with 11 bases fitting TRBD2. J gave up 3 bases and V 3 bases, and 13 bases lay outside the gene matches. The CDR3 is 18 amino acids. Germline CDR1 and CDR2: KGHSH and LQKENI. The CDR3 is CASSPLAGGRGVFYEQYF. The CDR3, as DNA: TGTGCCAGCTCACCTCTAGCGGGGGGCCGGGGGGTCTTCTACGAGCAGTACTTC.

The count of this clone is one. J is TRBJ1-3 and V is TRBV18; D is uncertain. The CDR3 totals 16 residues. V lost 3 bases, J lost 0 bases, and 12 bases lay in between. Germline V gene sequence: CDR1 KGHSH, CDR2 LQKENI. The CDR3 coding sequence is TGTGCCAGCTCACCTCGGGGAAGTAGCTCTGGAAACACCATATATTTT. Translating it yields CASSPRGSSSGNTIYF.

The rearrangement joins TRBV5-6 to TRBJ2-6, with TRBD2 matching 7 bases. Germline lookup yields CDR1 SGHDT and CDR2 YYEEEE. This CDR3 has 16 amino acids. J gave up 2 bases and V 0 bases, and 2 bases lay outside the gene matches. The CDR3 reads CASSLVAGAGANVLTF. CDR3 in DNA: TGTGCCAGCAGCTTGGTGGCGGGGGCTGGGGCCAACGTCCTGACTTTC.

The gene calls are TRBV19 and TRBJ1-3, with D possibly TRBD1 on 5 matching bases. Germline values: CDR1 LNHDA, CDR2 SQIVND (reference sequence). V lost 10 bases, J lost 0 bases, and 13 bases lay in between. There are 14 residues in the CDR3. The CDR3 DNA is TGTGCCATGACAGCCACCAGCTCTGGAAACACCATATATTTT. This sequence encodes CAMTATSSGNTIYF.

The chain combines TRBV23-1 with TRBJ1-5; a possible D gene is TRBD1 (5 bases). TRBV23-1 is an ORF; its function is uncertain. Trimming took 7 bases from V and 4 from J, leaving 23 bases between them. CDR3 length equals 17 residues. In DNA, the CDR3 is TGCGCCAGCAACGTCGCGGACACGTGGAACCTTAATCAGCCCCAGCATTTT. Translating gives CASNVADTWNLNQPQHF.

The CDR3 sequence: CASSLGRVESYTF. In DNA, the CDR3 is TGTGCCAGTAGTTTGGGCAGGGTAGAAAGCTACACCTTC. This chain uses TRBV19 with TRBJ1-2, with D possibly being TRBD1 (5 bases). The V gene lost 5 bases and the J gene lost 9 bases, with 16 bases spanning the gap. There are 13 residues in the CDR3. The germline gives CDR1 LNHDA, CDR2 SQIVND (reference sequence).

The rearrangement joins TRBV28 to TRBJ2-7, with D tentatively TRBD1 (5 bases). CDR3 length: 14 residues. Trimming shortened V by 2 bases and J by 1 base, and 9 bases separated the two germline ends. From germline, CDR1 is MDHEN and CDR2 SYDVKM. CDR3 bases: TGTGCCAGCAGTTTAAGGGGTAATTCCTACGAGCAGTACTTC. Encoded protein: CASSLRGNSYEQYF.

The gene calls are TRBV5-6 and TRBJ2-5; maybe TRBD2 (5 bases). The CDR3 covers 15 residues. Trimming pared 4 bases from V and 5 bases from J, leaving 18 bases between. Germline CDR1 and CDR2: SGHDT and YYEEEE. The CDR3 DNA reads TGTGCCAGCAGCGAGGAATTCACTAGTACGGAGACCCAGTACTTC. Translated, it gives CASSEEFTSTETQYF.

This clone has just one count. V and J are TRBV7-2 and TRBJ2-7; 8 bases align to TRBD1. From germline, CDR1 is SGHTA and CDR2 FQGNSA. This CDR3 region has 13 residues. With 10 bases clipped from V and 3 bases from J, the junction kept 8 bases outside the gene matches. DNA for the CDR3: TGTGCCACATCACAGGGGGGCTACTACGAGCAGTACTTC. As protein: CATSQGGYYEQYF. Combining the CDR3 with reference TRBV7-2 and TRBJ2-7 gives the whole variable domain GAGVSQSPSNKVTEKGKDVELRCDPISGHTALYWYRQSLGQGLEFLIYFQGNSAPDKSGLPSDRFSAERTGGSVSTLTIQRTQQEDSAVYLCATSQGGYYEQYFGPGTRLTVT.

The rearrangement uses TRBV11-2 and TRBJ1-1; D uncertain. The CDR3 loop spans 17 amino acids. The germline V gene has CDR1 SGHAT and CDR2 FQNNGV. The V end was cut by 2 bases, the J end by 4 bases, with 20 bases between. Here the CDR3 DNA reads TGTGCCAGCAGCTTAAGGGTAGAGGGAAAGAGAGGCACTGAAGCTTTCTTT. Translation: CASSLRVEGKRGTEAFF.

This clone was detected only a few times. The rearrangement uses TRBV9 and TRBJ2-2; 8 bases align to TRBD2. With V trimmed by 4 bases and J by 5 bases, 7 bases remained unmatched. Per germline, CDR1 SGDLS and CDR2 YYNGEE. The CDR3 sequence is 15 residues long. CDR3 sequence reads: CASSLSGARTGELFF. The CDR3 nucleotides read TGTGCCAGCAGCCTTAGCGGGGCCCGAACCGGGGAGCTGTTTTTT.

CDR3 residues: CASSYQGMNTEAFF. As DNA, the CDR3 is TGTGCCAGTAGTTACCAGGGCATGAACACTGAAGCTTTCTTT. V is TRBV19 and J is TRBJ1-1, with D tentatively TRBD1 (5 bases). CDR1 LNHDA and CDR2 SQIVND come from the germline V gene (reference sequence). This CDR3 comprises 14 residues. The V end lost 5 bases, the J end lost 0 bases, and 10 bases lay between the germline ends.

The V call is TRBV6-5, the J call TRBJ1-6; possibly TRBD1 for D (6 bases). Per germline, CDR1 MNHEY and CDR2 SVGAGI. The V end was cut by 7 bases, the J end by 14 bases, with 15 bases between. CDR3 length equals 12 residues. DNA for the CDR3: TGTGCCAGCAACAGGGCAGCGGGGGCCCTCCACTTT. It encodes CASNRAAGALHF.

This chain joins TRBV4-1 and TRBJ2-2, with D hard to call. The ends were cut back, 7 bases at V and 0 bases at J, with 6 bases in the middle. CDR1 MGHRA and CDR2 YSYEKL come from the germline V gene. This CDR3 region has 13 residues. CDR3 residues: CASTSTNTGELFF. The CDR3 DNA reads TGCGCCAGCACTTCTACGAACACCGGGGAGCTGTTTTTT.

This chain uses TRBV6-2 or TRBV6-3 with TRBJ2-5; 9 bases are shared with TRBD2. The CDR3 is made up of 17 amino acids. Trimming removed 0 bases from V and 2 bases from J; junction bases left unmatched: 7. Per germline, CDR1 MNHEY and CDR2 SVGEGT. The CDR3 DNA sequence: TGTGCCAGCAGTTACTCGAAGGCAGCGGGGGGACAAGAGACCCAGTACTTC. Translation: CASSYSKAAGGQETQYF.

Comment on this clone: A much larger clonotype is one base distant, so this may be a read error. The chain recombines TRBV11-1 with TRBJ1-2; 9 positions agree with TRBD1. The length of the CDR3 is 14 residues. After removal of 5 bases from V and 4 bases from J, the junction contained 5 bases not matched to a gene. CDR1 and CDR2 (germline): SGHAT, FQDESV (reference sequence). CDR3 coding DNA: TGTGCCAGCAGCCCCGGGACAGGGACCTATGGCTACACCTTC. Its translation: CASSPGTGTYGYTF. Combining the CDR3 with reference TRBV11-1 and TRBJ1-2 gives the whole variable domain EAEVAQSPRYKITEKSQAVAFWCDPISGHATLYWYRQILGQGPELLVQFQDESVVDDSQLPKDRFSAERLKGVDSTLKIQPAELGDSAMYLCASSPGTGTYGYTFGSGTRLTVV.

The chain joins TRBV4-2 to TRBJ2-1; 11 positions match TRBD2. Germline lookup yields CDR1 LGHNA and CDR2 YNFKEQ. The CDR3 is made up of 15 amino acids. V trimming: 2 bases; J trimming: 5 bases; junction bases outside the gene matches: 2. CDR3 sequence reads: CASSQWGLADNEQFF. The CDR3 DNA is TGTGCCAGCAGCCAATGGGGACTAGCGGACAATGAGCAGTTCTTC.

CDR3 bases: TGTGCCAGCAGCCCCTCCAGAGCTGGGGGGCAGCCCCAGCATTTT. It specifies CASSPSRAGGQPQHF. The V and J genes are TRBV7-9 and TRBJ1-5, with D possibly being TRBD1 (5 bases). V was clipped by 5 bases and J by 7 bases, with 18 bases between them. CDR3 length: 15 amino acids. Germline-derived CDR1 and CDR2 are SEHNR and FQNEAQ (reference sequence).

The V gene is TRBV27, the J gene TRBJ2-2; 8 nucleotides line up with TRBD1. CDR1 is MNHEY and CDR2 is SMNVEV in the germline V gene (reference sequence). CDR3 length: 15 residues. V was clipped by 3 bases and J by 4 bases; unmatched bases: 4. The chain's CDR3 is CASSFWTGRTGELFF. CDR3 coding DNA: TGTGCCAGCAGTTTTTGGACAGGGCGCACCGGGGAGCTGTTTTTT.